A selection of T cell receptor beta chains follows, all from one sample in a study of early T cells in non-severe SARS-CoV-2 infection. A single record per CDR3 protein comes from TCRdb applying MiXCR to the 5' RACE reads. The sample records 25,000 to 35,000 distinct CDR3 sequences, roughly 3.9% being singletons. The sequenced sample consisted of whole blood. Receptor source: an adult who was a healthcare worker with PCR-confirmed SARS-CoV-2 infection or an uninfected control (not recorded which). Both conserved end residues are part of each CDR3. Fields, in order: J gene, clone size, V gene, D gene, CDR3 DNA, CDR3 protein. The D gene is left open where the match is weak. Only part of the rows carry a size: once, few, many, or a class if the clone is expanded.

TRBJ1-1 | many | TRBV29-1 | TRBD1 | TGCAGCGTTGCCCTGGTATCAGGGGGCGCATCCACTGAAGCTTTCTTT | CSVALVSGGASTEAFF
TRBJ2-7 | many | TRBV7-9 | . | TGTGCCAGCAGCTTAACCGGGCCACCCTACGAGCAGTACTTC | CASSLTGPPYEQYF
TRBJ1-2 | many | TRBV29-1 | . | TGCAGCGTTACTCAGGTGCAAGGCGGCGGCTACACCTTC | CSVTQVQGGGYTF
TRBJ2-3 | many | TRBV18 | . | TGTGCCAGCTCACCACTGATGGGGACAGATACGCAGTATTTT | CASSPLMGTDTQYF
TRBJ2-3 | many | TRBV7-2 | . | TGTGCCAGCAGCTTAGAGGTCCGGAATACGCAGTATTTT | CASSLEVRNTQYF
TRBJ1-1 | many | TRBV19 | TRBD1 | TGTGCCAGTAGACATTCGGGGACAGTCGGCACTGAAGCTTTCTTT | CASRHSGTVGTEAFF
TRBJ2-1 | medium-sized | TRBV6-5 | . | TGTGCCAGCAGTTCCTCCGGCTACAATGAGCAGTTCTTC | CASSSSGYNEQFF
TRBJ2-1 | few | TRBV3-1 | . | TGTGCCAGCAGCCAAGAAAGGGAGTCCTACAATGAGCAGTTCTTC | CASSQERESYNEQFF
TRBJ2-6 | many | TRBV12-3/TRBV12-4 | . | TGTGCCAGCAGAAGACAGAATATCTCTGGGGCCAACGTCCTGACTTTC | CASRRQNISGANVLTF
TRBJ1-5 | many | TRBV7-2 | . | TGTGCCAGCAGCCCCCCGACAGGATGGCCCCAGCATTTT | CASSPPTGWPQHF
TRBJ2-1 | many | TRBV18 | TRBD2 | TGTGCCAGCTCACCACTCAGACTAGCGGGGAACAATGAGCAGTTCTTC | CASSPLRLAGNNEQFF
TRBJ1-4 | many | TRBV27 | . | TGTGCCAGCAGTTTATTAACGGCAGGGGTGGCTAATGAAAAACTGTTTTTT | CASSLLTAGVANEKLFF
TRBJ2-2 | many | TRBV5-1 | . | TGCGCCAGCAGCTTGAGGTACCGAAGTAGCGGGGAGCTGTTTTTT | CASSLRYRSSGELFF
TRBJ1-2 | many | TRBV7-2 | . | TGTGCCAGCAGCTTGGCCCCCTGGGTCTTGGGTGGCTACACCTTC | CASSLAPWVLGGYTF
TRBJ1-2 | many | TRBV18 | . | TGTGCCAGCTCACCGACACAGGGCGTCTATGGCTACACCTTC | CASSPTQGVYGYTF
TRBJ1-1 | many | TRBV4-2 | TRBD1 | TGTGCCAGCAGCCAAGGGGGAAAAGGGGGCATGAACACTGAAGCTTTCTTT | CASSQGGKGGMNTEAFF
TRBJ2-2 | . | TRBV6-5 | . | TGTGCCAGCAGTCTAGCATCCGGGGAGCTGTTTTTT | CASSLASGELFF
TRBJ2-3 | few | TRBV7-3 | TRBD1 | TGTGCCAGCAGCTCCAGGGGGCGCGCAGATACGCAGTATTTT | CASSSRGRADTQYF
TRBJ1-1 | many | TRBV7-6 | . | TGTGCCAGCAGCTTACCGACGAACACTGAAGCTTTCTTT | CASSLPTNTEAFF
TRBJ2-7 | many | TRBV19 | TRBD2 | TGTGCCAGTAGTAAGGGACGGCGGGAGAAGCAGTACTTC | CASSKGRREKQYF
TRBJ1-5 | many | TRBV6-2/TRBV6-3 | TRBD1 | TGTGCCAGCAGTCAGGGACAGGGGAGCCAGCATTTT | CASSQGQGSQHF
TRBJ2-2 | many | TRBV7-9 | TRBD2 | TGTGCCAGCAGCTTTTGGCGAAGTGGTAGCGGGAAGAACACCGGGGAGCTGTTTTTT | CASSFWRSGSGKNTGELFF
TRBJ2-1 | few | TRBV7-2 | . | TGTGCCAGCAGCCCCCTGAGAGTAGCGGTAAGGGATGAGCAGTTCTTC | CASSPLRVAVRDEQFF
TRBJ1-1 | medium-sized | TRBV19 | TRBD1 | TGTGCCAGTAGTGTGACAGGGTTAACTGAAGCTTTCTTT | CASSVTGLTEAFF
TRBJ2-7 | many | TRBV20-1 | TRBD2 | TGCAGTGCCAGAAGGCTAGCGGGGGGCTTTTACGAGCAGTACTTC | CSARRLAGGFYEQYF
TRBJ2-5 | many | TRBV10-3 | . | TGTGCCATCACTGATGGGGCAGCGGGAGAGACCCAGTACTTC | CAITDGAAGETQYF
TRBJ2-1 | many | TRBV7-2 | TRBD1 | TGTGCCAGCAGCACCAGACAGGGTTACAATGAGCAGTTCTTC | CASSTRQGYNEQFF
TRBJ1-3 | many | TRBV12-3/TRBV12-4 | . | TGTGCCAGCAGCTTCAGTGACTCTGGAAACACCATATATTTT | CASSFSDSGNTIYF
TRBJ2-3 | many | TRBV7-2 | . | TGTGCCAGCAGCTTGGGTAGGCCCACAGATACGCAGTATTTT | CASSLGRPTDTQYF
TRBJ2-3 | large | TRBV7-8 | . | TGTGCCAGCAGCCAGACGAGCGACCTCACAGATACGCAGTATTTT | CASSQTSDLTDTQYF
TRBJ2-3 | many | TRBV6-2/TRBV6-3 | TRBD2 | TGTGCCAGCAGTACGACTAGCGGGAGTTCAGATACGCAGTATTTT | CASSTTSGSSDTQYF
TRBJ1-5 | many | TRBV19 | . | TGTGCCAGTTCGCACAGGGAAGCCAATCAGCCCCAGCATTTT | CASSHREANQPQHF
TRBJ1-2 | . | TRBV29-1 | . | TGCAGCGACGACAGGACAGTTAACTATGGCTACACCTTC | CSDDRTVNYGYTF
TRBJ2-1 | . | TRBV11-2 | TRBD2 | TGTGCCAGCAGCTCCCGGGGACTAGCGGCCAGCAATGAGCAGTTCTTC | CASSSRGLAASNEQFF
TRBJ2-1 | . | TRBV9 | . | TGTGCCAGCAGCGTAGGACGAGCGGGCGGCAATGAGCAGTTCTTC | CASSVGRAGGNEQFF
TRBJ1-1 | many | TRBV30 | . | TGTGCCTGGAGTGTGGGGGGCTCGGGGTACACTGAAGCTTTCTTT | CAWSVGGSGYTEAFF
TRBJ2-1 | many | TRBV29-1 | TRBD2 | TGCAGCGTTGAGCGGGAGAGCTCCTACAATGAGCAGTTCTTC | CSVERESSYNEQFF
TRBJ2-2 | many | TRBV6-1 | . | TGTGCCAGCAGTGAAGTGAGGACCGGGGAGCTGTTTTTT | CASSEVRTGELFF
TRBJ2-1 | many | TRBV11-2 | TRBD2 | TGTGCCAGCAGCTCCGGACTAGCGGGAACATACAATGAGCAGTTCTTC | CASSSGLAGTYNEQFF
TRBJ1-1 | medium-sized | TRBV6-5 | . | TGTGCCACCGCCCTCGGACAGCCGAACACTGAAGCTTTCTTT | CATALGQPNTEAFF
TRBJ1-4 | few | TRBV12-3/TRBV12-4 | TRBD1 | TGTGCCAGCAGTCCACAGGGGGTTGGTGAAAAACTGTTTTTT | CASSPQGVGEKLFF
TRBJ1-2 | many | TRBV27 | TRBD1 | TGTGCCAGCAGGGCGACAGGGGGATCTGGCTACACCTTC | CASRATGGSGYTF
TRBJ1-1 | many | TRBV6-5 | . | TGTGCCAGCGTCGCCTCCGGGGGTGGTACTGAAGCTTTCTTT | CASVASGGGTEAFF
TRBJ1-5 | few | TRBV6-2/TRBV6-3 | . | TGTGCCAGCCACCCGTTGGGAAGACACAATCAGCCCCAGCATTTT | CASHPLGRHNQPQHF
TRBJ2-2 | many | TRBV19 | . | TGTGCCAGTAGTGGGGGGCGCGGGCGGCGCACCGGGGAGCTGTTTTTT | CASSGGRGRRTGELFF
TRBJ1-4 | many | TRBV11-2 | . | TGTGCCAGCACCACGGGAGCGGCTAATGAAAAACTGTTTTTT | CASTTGAANEKLFF
TRBJ2-5 | many | TRBV19 | TRBD2 | TGTGCCAGTAGTACCCGGGGGGAGGAAGAGACCCAGTACTTC | CASSTRGEEETQYF
TRBJ1-1 | few | TRBV10-3 | . | TGTGCCATTAAACTGGGATGGGACACTGAAGCTTTCTTT | CAIKLGWDTEAFF
TRBJ2-3 | many | TRBV28 | TRBD1 | TGTGCCAGCAGTATGACAGGGGGGACAGATACGCAGTATTTT | CASSMTGGTDTQYF
TRBJ1-2 | many | TRBV19 | TRBD1 | TGTGCCAGTAGTCCCGGGACAGGGCTCCATGGCTACACCTTC | CASSPGTGLHGYTF
TRBJ2-1 | many | TRBV25-1 | . | TGTGCCAGCAGTGACGGGGTGGGTACTGAGCAGTTCTTC | CASSDGVGTEQFF
TRBJ1-5 | many | TRBV6-1 | TRBD1 | TGTGCCAGCAAGGGGGCTCATGCAGTTAGCAATCAGCCCCAGCATTTT | CASKGAHAVSNQPQHF
TRBJ2-7 | many | TRBV7-9 | . | TGTGCCAGCAGCTCCGCCCGGGGACAACATTACGAGCAGTACTTC | CASSSARGQHYEQYF
TRBJ1-2 | many | TRBV20-1 | . | TGCAGTGCCCCCGGTGGTGTGGGGGCGGTGTCGAGTGGCTACACCTTC | CSAPGGVGAVSSGYTF
TRBJ2-7 | many | TRBV30 | . | TGTGCCTGGAGTGTAAGGGGGGGATATGGACATATCTCCTACGAGCAGTACTTC | CAWSVRGGYGHISYEQYF
TRBJ2-3 | many | TRBV10-3 | TRBD1 | TGTGCTTCGACAGGGTCGGGCACAGATACGCAGTATTTT | CASTGSGTDTQYF
TRBJ1-1 | many | TRBV6-6 | . | TGTGCCAGCAATAGTTACACTGAAGCTTTCTTT | CASNSYTEAFF
TRBJ1-2 | many | TRBV12-3/TRBV12-4 | . | TGTGCCAGCAGTTTAGGGCTTAACTATGGCTACACCTTC | CASSLGLNYGYTF
TRBJ2-4 | few | TRBV7-9 | . | TGTGCCAGCAGCTACGTTTCCGGGGACATCGCCAAAAACATTCAGTACTTC | CASSYVSGDIAKNIQYF
TRBJ2-1 | many | TRBV5-4 | . | TGTGCCAGCAGCCAAAGAGCAGGGGTCCATGAGCAGTTCTTC | CASSQRAGVHEQFF